This T cell receptor (beta chain) was obtained from a study of prognosis after radiotherapy for stage I lung cancer. The wider study: The study enrolled patients with stage I non-small cell lung cancer between early 2018 and early 2019.

Sample collection consisted of about 6 milliliters of peripheral blood drawn at each of two time points. Looked up from germline, CDR1 is MNHNS and CDR2 is SASEGT. V was clipped by 5 bases and J by 1 base; unmatched bases: 23. This CDR3 region has 21 residues. Amplification of TCR beta CDR3 from genomic DNA used two-round multiplex PCR. Initially, in first-round PCR, primers specific to each TRBV and TRBJ gene were used. MiXCR, run by TCRdb on the multiplex PCR reads, gives a single entry per CDR3 protein. The sample contains some 28,000 distinct CDR3 sequences, around 30% of which appear only once. This clonotype was picked up many times.

Specimen: PBMCs, collected before or after stereotactic body radiation therapy (not recorded which). The receptor was isolated from a donor over 45 with non-small cell lung cancer. The rearrangement joins TRBV6-1 to TRBJ2-1; 7 nucleotides match TRBD2. The CDR3 loop reads CASSKRGSRPTRTNSYNEQFF. The CDR3, as DNA: TGTGCCAGCAGTAAGCGCGGGAGTCGGCCGACCCGTACTAATTCCTACAATGAGCAGTTCTTC.